The 12 T cell receptor beta chains below were found in one sample sequenced in a study of blood T cells in healthy people across ages. It was with a sample-barcoded 5' primer and a J-beta primer mix that a second PCR of roughly 7 to 12 cycles was run. TCRdb reprocessed the 5' RACE reads with MiXCR, giving one entry per CDR3 protein. The sample shows over 1,300,000 distinct CDR3 sequences, 55% to 75% of them seen only once. Sequenced material: blood. The source of these receptors is a man aged 18 to 29 in good health.

The CDR3 protein is CASRLAASYNEQFF. The CDR3 nucleotides read TGTGCCAGTCGACTAGCGGCCTCCTACAATGAGCAGTTCTTC. The chain couples TRBV7-2 to TRBJ2-1, with TRBD2 matching 9 bases. Germline V gene data show CDR1 as SGHTA and CDR2 as FQGNSA. CDR3 length: 14 amino acids. V lost 9 bases and J lost 0; bases outside the gene matches: 3.

The chain has TRBV29-1 and TRBJ2-1; tentatively, D is TRBD2 (6 bases). The ends were cut back, 0 bases at V and 6 bases at J, with 18 bases in the middle. From germline, CDR1 is SQVTM and CDR2 ANQGSEA. CDR3 length: 16 residues. For the CDR3, the DNA is TGCAGCGTTGAAGACCCCGGGGGTGGGGGTTCCAATGAGCAGTTCTTC. Its protein is CSVEDPGGGGSNEQFF.

V is TRBV18 and J is TRBJ2-1; D call uncertain. The germline V gene has CDR1 KGHSH and CDR2 LQKENI. This CDR3 has 17 amino acids. V was pared by 4 bases and J by 0 bases, with 16 bases between. The CDR3 nucleotides are TGTGCCAGCTCACTAACCGCCCACACCTACTCCTACAATGAGCAGTTCTTC. It encodes CASSLTAHTYSYNEQFF.

The J gene is TRBJ2-7, the V gene TRBV20-1, with 8 bases identical to TRBD1. CDR3 size: 14 residues. J lost 2 bases, V lost 3 bases, and 6 bases had no gene match. CDR1 is DFQATT, CDR2 SNEGSKA, per germline (reference sequence). DNA for the CDR3: TGCAGTGCTAGGCCGGACAGGGAACCCTACGAGCAGTACTTC. Translation gives CSARPDREPYEQYF.

This sequence joins TRBV3-1 and TRBJ2-7; TRBD2 matches at 8 bases. The length of the CDR3 is 16 residues. Germline assignment: CDR1 LGHDT and CDR2 YNNKEL (reference sequence). Trimming took 0 bases from V and 1 from J; bases not matched to a gene: 5. The CDR3 DNA follows: TGTGCCAGCAGCCAAGATAGTCGGGGGGGGTCCTACGAGCAGTACTTC. Translation gives CASSQDSRGGSYEQYF.

The rearrangement joins TRBV7-9 to TRBJ1-2; D is undetermined. The germline CDR1 and CDR2 sequences are SEHNR and FQNEAQ (reference sequence). The CDR3 has 12 amino acids. The V end lost 10 bases, the J end lost 6 bases, and 15 bases lay between the germline ends. Here the CDR3 reads CATTGEGHGYTF. The CDR3 DNA reads TGTGCCACTACCGGGGAGGGTCATGGCTACACCTTC.

This rearrangement joins TRBV11-2 to TRBJ2-7; either TRBD1 or TRBD2 may supply D (6 bases each). The length of the CDR3 is 14 residues. The V end was cut by 4 bases, the J end by 7 bases, with 17 bases between. Germline-derived CDR1 and CDR2 are SGHAT and FQNNGV. The CDR3 sequence: CASSSVRGPEEQYF. The CDR3 region has the DNA TGTGCCAGCAGCTCAGTCCGGGGGCCGGAAGAGCAGTACTTC.

The chain carries TRBV29-1 and TRBJ2-4; TRBD1 matches 10 bases. Germline lookup yields CDR1 SQVTM and CDR2 ANQGSEA. This CDR3 contains 14 residues. V was clipped by 2 bases and J by 8 bases; unmatched bases: 6. CDR3 sequence: CSVEKTGGSDIQYF. Here the CDR3 DNA reads TGCAGCGTTGAAAAGACAGGGGGCTCGGACATTCAGTACTTC.

The chain links TRBV4-1 to TRBJ1-1; D unresolved. This CDR3 region has 16 residues. From germline, CDR1 is MGHRA and CDR2 YSYEKL. Trimming took 0 bases from V and 2 from J, leaving 13 bases between them. The CDR3 DNA reads as TGCGCCAGCAGCCAAGACGGTGCGGCAGCAAACACTGAAGCTTTCTTT. It translates to CASSQDGAAANTEAFF.

The table lists this clonotype with a few counts. The chain combines TRBV6-2 or TRBV6-3 with TRBJ1-6; D is unresolved. This CDR3 is 14 amino acids long. V was cut by 2 bases and J by 6 bases, with 8 bases left in between. The germline V gene has CDR1 MNHEY and CDR2 SVGEGT. The CDR3 DNA sequence: TGTGCCAGCAGTTACAATCCTACTAATTCACCCCTCCACTTT. The encoded protein is CASSYNPTNSPLHF.

This clonotype was observed a few times. The genes are TRBV29-1 and TRBJ2-5; unclear D gene. Germline lookup yields CDR1 SQVTM and CDR2 ANQGSEA. This CDR3 comprises 13 residues. Trimming removed 6 bases at V and 3 bases at J, with 14 bases between. The DNA for the CDR3 is TGCAGCGTGGGTCGGACCCGGGAAGAGACCCAGTACTTC. Protein: CSVGRTREETQYF.

This clonotype was detected only a few times. The V gene is TRBV15, the J gene TRBJ2-7; D is unclear. Trimming took off 6 bases at V and 2 bases at J, with 11 bases between the two ends. There are 13 residues in the CDR3. From germline, CDR1 is LNHNV and CDR2 YYDKDF (reference sequence). This CDR3 is CATSRGVAYEQYF. The CDR3 bases are TGTGCCACCAGTCGTGGCGTTGCCTACGAGCAGTACTTC.